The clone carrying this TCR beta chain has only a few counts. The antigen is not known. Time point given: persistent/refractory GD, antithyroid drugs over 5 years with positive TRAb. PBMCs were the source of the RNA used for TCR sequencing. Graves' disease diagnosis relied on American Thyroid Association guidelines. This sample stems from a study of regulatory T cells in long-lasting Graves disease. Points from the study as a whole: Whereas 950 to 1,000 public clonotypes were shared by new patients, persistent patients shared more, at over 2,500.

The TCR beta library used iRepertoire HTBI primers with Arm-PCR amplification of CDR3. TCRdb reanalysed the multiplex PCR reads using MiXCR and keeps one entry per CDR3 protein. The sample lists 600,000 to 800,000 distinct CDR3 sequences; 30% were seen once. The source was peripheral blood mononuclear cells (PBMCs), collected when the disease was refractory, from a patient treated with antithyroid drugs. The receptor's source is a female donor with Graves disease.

CDR3 sequence: CASSLREGPYEQYF. The DNA for the CDR3 is TGTGCCAGCAGTTTACGGGAGGGCCCCTACGAGCAGTACTTC. This chain joins TRBV12-3 or TRBV12-4 and TRBJ2-7, with 8 nucleotides matching TRBD2. CDR3 length: 14 residues. The V gene end was trimmed by 2 bases and the J gene end by 2 bases; junction bases not matched to a gene: 2.